This T cell receptor (beta chain) came from a study of T cells in Graves' hyperthyroidism and ophthalmopathy. Regarding the study as a whole: Most clonotypes expanded in the thyroid (above 0.001) were also present in blood.

The J segment lost 4 bases and the V segment lost 4 bases, leaving 4 bases of the junction unmatched. The length of the CDR3 is 14 residues. Germline CDR1 SEHNR, CDR2 FQNEAQ (reference sequence). TCR beta CDR3 regions were amplified from RNA transcripts. The HTBI primer set was used in a first-round RT-PCR of the TCR CDR3. Using its own MiXCR run on the multiplex PCR reads, TCRdb lists one record per CDR3 protein. The profile shows under 70,000 distinct CDR3 sequences, approximately 50% of them singletons. Details on this clonotype: As yet, its antigen is unknown.

The clonotype originates from an older woman with Graves' ophthalmopathy. The sequenced sample was blood. J is TRBJ1-2 and V is TRBV7-9, with TRBD1 matching 9 bases. Here the CDR3 DNA reads TGTGCCAGCAGCTCCCGGACAGGGGCCTATGGCTACACCTTC. Protein: CASSSRTGAYGYTF.